A single sample is the source of the 16 T cell receptor beta chains below, sequenced in a study of blood T cell repertoires in COVID-19. Clones were sequenced by immunoSEQ multiplex PCR, and TCRdb holds only the in-frame ones, with some missing. The table includes about 250,000 clones, around 79% detected once. Specimen: peripheral blood. Every receptor here comes from a woman aged 80 or older with acute or convalescent COVID-19.

The rearrangement links TRBV10-1 to TRBJ2-3, with 10 bases matching TRBD2. This CDR3 is 15 amino acids long. Germline lookup yields CDR1 WNHNN and CDR2 SYGVQD (reference sequence). After removal of 2 bases from V and 5 bases from J, the junction contained 4 bases not matched to a gene. CDR3 bases: TGCGCCAGCAGTGAGGAGCGGGGGGGCGGAGATACGCAGTATTTT. This encodes CASSEERGGGDTQYF.

The table lists this clone with a count of one. The J gene is TRBJ2-3, the V gene TRBV6-2 or TRBV6-3; TRBD2 aligns across 10 bases. This CDR3 is 17 amino acids long. V lost 4 bases and J lost 0; bases outside the gene matches: 7. Germline V gene sequence: CDR1 MNHEY, CDR2 SVGEGT. CDR3 region: CASSSLAGVGSTDTQYF. For the CDR3, the DNA is TGTGCCAGCAGTTCCCTAGCGGGAGTGGGGAGCACAGATACGCAGTATTTT.

This clone was detected only a few times. This sequence joins TRBV27 and TRBJ1-1; D may be TRBD1 (6 bases). Trimming removed 4 bases from V and 1 base from J, with 13 bases in between. Germline V gene sequence: CDR1 MNHEY, CDR2 SMNVEV (reference sequence). This CDR3 spans 15 amino acids. In DNA form, the CDR3 reads TGTGCCAGCAGTTCCTGGGGACAATCGAACACTGAAGCTTTCTTT. Residues: CASSSWGQSNTEAFF.

The V gene is TRBV2, the J gene TRBJ2-5; D is perhaps TRBD2 (6 bases). CDR3 length equals 15 residues. Trimming took 4 bases from V and 4 from J, leaving 16 bases between them. Germline V gene lookup returns CDR1 SNHLY and CDR2 FYNNEI. CDR3 amino acids: CASSANGLNGETQYF. DNA for the CDR3: TGTGCCAGCAGTGCAAATGGACTAAATGGAGAGACCCAGTACTTC.

This clone was counted between two and nine times. V and J are TRBV15 and TRBJ2-5, with a possible D match to TRBD1 (5 bases). CDR3 length: 15 residues. The V gene lost 6 bases and the J gene lost 5 bases, with 19 bases spanning the gap. CDR1 LNHNV and CDR2 YYDKDF come from the germline V gene (reference sequence). The CDR3 loop is CATRTKGKGQETQYF. The CDR3 DNA sequence: TGTGCCACCAGGACGAAGGGGAAGGGTCAGGAGACCCAGTACTTC.

This clone was seen only once. The gene calls are TRBV7-8 and TRBJ1-2; D perhaps matches TRBD1 (5 bases). V was clipped by 5 bases and J by 4 bases, with 23 bases between them. The CDR3 is 17 residues long. The V gene's germline CDR1 is SGHVS and CDR2 FQNEAQ. The CDR3 spells CASSIYPGDSSRYGYTF. The CDR3 DNA follows: TGTGCCAGCAGCATCTATCCGGGCGACAGTTCTCGCTATGGCTACACCTTC.

The V and J genes are TRBV5-1 and TRBJ1-1, with D perhaps TRBD1 (5 bases). Deletions cut 2 bases from V and 1 base from J, with 9 bases between. Looked up from germline, CDR1 is SGHRS and CDR2 is YFSETQ. The CDR3 runs to 14 residues. The CDR3, as DNA: TGCGCCAGCAGCTTAACAACAGGGAACACTGAAGCTTTCTTT. It is translated as CASSLTTGNTEAFF.

This clone came up a few times. The V call is TRBV15, the J call TRBJ1-2; TRBD1 matches at 11 bases. Germline V CDR1 and CDR2: LNHNV, YYDKDF (reference sequence). The CDR3 extends over 18 amino acids. The trim removed 1 base at V and 2 bases at J, leaving 9 bases unmatched. The CDR3 sequence: CATSRGGTGGTSNYGYTF. In nucleotides, the CDR3 is TGTGCCACCAGCAGAGGCGGGACAGGGGGGACGTCCAACTATGGCTACACCTTC.

The rearrangement joins TRBV4-3 to TRBJ1-1, with D possibly being TRBD1 (5 bases). The length of the CDR3 is 15 residues. The germline V and J ends were trimmed by 0 bases and 2 bases, with 10 bases remaining between them. The germline gives CDR1 LGHNA, CDR2 YSLEER. The CDR3 sequence: CASSQDGRTNTEAFF. The CDR3 DNA follows: TGCGCCAGCAGCCAAGATGGCAGGACAAACACTGAAGCTTTCTTT.

The rearrangement joins TRBV2 to TRBJ2-1, with 8 bases lining up with TRBD2. This CDR3 is built from 16 residues. From germline, CDR1 is SNHLY and CDR2 FYNNEI. V lost 6 bases and J lost 0; bases outside the gene matches: 7. CDR3: CASRGTRRSSYNEQFF. In nucleotides, the CDR3 is TGTGCCAGCAGGGGGACTAGGCGAAGCTCCTACAATGAGCAGTTCTTC.

This clone appeared once. The rearrangement links TRBV7-2 to TRBJ2-1, with TRBD2 matching over 11 bases. The CDR3 covers 15 residues. J lost 9 bases, V lost 6 bases, and 10 bases had no gene match. Germline assignment: CDR1 SGHTA and CDR2 FQGNSA. In DNA, the CDR3 is TGTGCCAGCAGTAGGATTAGCGGGGGGGGAGTTGAGCAGTTCTTC. Protein: CASSRISGGGVEQFF.

V and J are TRBV19 and TRBJ2-7, with 13 bases identical to TRBD2. This CDR3 is 15 amino acids long. Losses at the gene ends were 4 bases for V and 4 bases for J; bases not matched to a gene: 4. Germline V gene lookup returns CDR1 LNHDA and CDR2 SQIVND (reference sequence). The CDR3 here is CASSTGTSGTYEQYF. CDR3 DNA sequence: TGTGCCAGTAGTACCGGGACTAGCGGGACGTACGAGCAGTACTTC.

V usage is TRBV9 and J usage is TRBJ2-3, with 11 bases identical to TRBD1. Germline V gene sequence: CDR1 SGDLS, CDR2 YYNGEE. Trimming at V came to 3 bases and at J to 6 bases, leaving 15 bases not matched to a gene. There are 18 residues in the CDR3. The CDR3 is CASSAQGTGGFLRDTQYF. The CDR3 DNA follows: TGTGCCAGCAGCGCACAAGGGACAGGGGGTTTTCTAAGGGATACGCAGTATTTT.

This rearrangement joins TRBV5-1 to TRBJ2-5; 7 bases match TRBD1. Unmatched junction bases numbered 10, after V lost 4 bases and J lost 4 bases. The CDR3 sequence is 15 residues long. Germline V gene sequence: CDR1 SGHRS, CDR2 YFSETQ. CDR3 in DNA: TGCGCCAGCAGCCAGACCGGGACAGTAAGAGAGACCCAGTACTTC. Protein: CASSQTGTVRETQYF. Looking up the rest from reference TRBV5-1 and TRBJ2-5 gives the full variable domain: KAGVTQTPRYLIKTRGQQVTLSCSPISGHRSVSWYQQTPGQGLQFLFEYFSETQRNKGNFPGRFSGRQFSNSRSEMNVSTLELGDSALYLCASSQTGTVRETQYFGPGTRLLVL.

This clone was counted a few times. V gene TRBV4-2 combines with J gene TRBJ2-5, with 7 bases aligning to TRBD1. The V gene's germline CDR1 is LGHNA and CDR2 YNFKEQ. J gave up 3 bases and V 4 bases, and 5 bases lay outside the gene matches. This CDR3 spans 14 amino acids. The CDR3, as DNA: TGTGCCAGCAGCCCGATTGACAGGGAAGAGACCCAGTACTTC. Its translation: CASSPIDREETQYF.

This clone was observed once. In DNA form, the CDR3 reads TGTGCCAGCTCACCACCGGGTGCAGGGGAGACCCAGTACTTC. Encoded protein: CASSPPGAGETQYF. V usage is TRBV18 and J usage is TRBJ2-5; D is perhaps TRBD1 (5 bases). CDR3 size: 14 residues. The V gene lost 0 bases and the J gene lost 5 bases, with 10 bases spanning the gap. Looked up from germline, CDR1 is KGHSH and CDR2 is LQKENI.